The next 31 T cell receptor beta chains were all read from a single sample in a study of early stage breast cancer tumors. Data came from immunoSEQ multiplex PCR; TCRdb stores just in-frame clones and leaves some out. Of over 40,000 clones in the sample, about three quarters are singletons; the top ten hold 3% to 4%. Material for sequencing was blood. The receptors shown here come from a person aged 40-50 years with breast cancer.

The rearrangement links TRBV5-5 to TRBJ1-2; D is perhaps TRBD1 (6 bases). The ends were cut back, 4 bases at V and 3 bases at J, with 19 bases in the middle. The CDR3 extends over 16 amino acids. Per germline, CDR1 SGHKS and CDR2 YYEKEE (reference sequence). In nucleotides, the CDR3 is TGTGCCAGCAGCACACAGGGTGGAGGCATGGACTATGGCTACACCTTC. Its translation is CASSTQGGGMDYGYTF.

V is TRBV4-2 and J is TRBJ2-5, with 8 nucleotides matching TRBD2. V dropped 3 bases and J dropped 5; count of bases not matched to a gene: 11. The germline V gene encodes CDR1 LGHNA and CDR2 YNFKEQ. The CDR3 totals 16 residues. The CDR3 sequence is CASSHQEGAGGETQYF. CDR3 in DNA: TGTGCCAGCAGCCATCAGGAGGGCGCGGGAGGTGAGACCCAGTACTTC.

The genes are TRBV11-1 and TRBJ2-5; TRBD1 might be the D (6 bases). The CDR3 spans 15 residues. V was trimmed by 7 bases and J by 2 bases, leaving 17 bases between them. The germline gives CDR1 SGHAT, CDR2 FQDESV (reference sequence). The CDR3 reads CASTLADREQETQYF. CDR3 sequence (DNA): TGTGCCAGCACCCTCGCGGACAGAGAACAAGAGACCCAGTACTTC.

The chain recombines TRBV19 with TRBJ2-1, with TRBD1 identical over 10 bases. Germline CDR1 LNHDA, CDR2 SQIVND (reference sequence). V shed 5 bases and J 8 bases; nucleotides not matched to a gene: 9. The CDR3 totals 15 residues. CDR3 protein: CASSATPGTGDEQFF. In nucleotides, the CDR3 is TGTGCCAGTAGTGCTACACCTGGGACAGGGGATGAGCAGTTCTTC.

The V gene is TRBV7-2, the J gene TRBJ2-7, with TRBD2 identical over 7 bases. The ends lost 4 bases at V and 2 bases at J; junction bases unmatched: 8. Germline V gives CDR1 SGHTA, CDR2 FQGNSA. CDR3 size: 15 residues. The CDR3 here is CASSSGGAGPYEQYF. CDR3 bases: TGTGCCAGCAGCTCCGGTGGAGCGGGGCCCTACGAGCAGTACTTC.

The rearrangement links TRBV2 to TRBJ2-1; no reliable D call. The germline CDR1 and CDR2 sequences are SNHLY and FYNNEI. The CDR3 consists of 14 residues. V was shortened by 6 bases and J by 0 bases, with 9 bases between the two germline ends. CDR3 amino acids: CASRRLDSYNEQFF. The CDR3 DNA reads TGTGCCAGCAGGAGACTGGACTCCTACAATGAGCAGTTCTTC.

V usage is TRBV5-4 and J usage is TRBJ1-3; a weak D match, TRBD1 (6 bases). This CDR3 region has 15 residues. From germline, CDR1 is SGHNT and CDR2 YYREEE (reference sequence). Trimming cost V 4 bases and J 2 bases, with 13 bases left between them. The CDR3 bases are TGTGCCAGCAGCCGAACACAGGGCGCTGGAAACACCATATATTTT. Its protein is CASSRTQGAGNTIYF.

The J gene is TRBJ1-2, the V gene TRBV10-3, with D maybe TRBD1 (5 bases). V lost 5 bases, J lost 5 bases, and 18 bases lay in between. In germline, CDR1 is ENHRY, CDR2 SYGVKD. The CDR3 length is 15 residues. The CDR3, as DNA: TGTGCCATCAGTACCCCCATCGGGACGGCGTATGGCTACACCTTC. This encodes CAISTPIGTAYGYTF.

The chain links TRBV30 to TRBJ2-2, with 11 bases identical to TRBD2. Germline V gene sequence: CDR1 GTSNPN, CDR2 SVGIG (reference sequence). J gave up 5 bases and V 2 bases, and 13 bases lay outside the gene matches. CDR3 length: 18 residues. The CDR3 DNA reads TGTGCCTGGAGTTCTACACGTAGCGGGAGGGCCGGGACCGGGGAGCTGTTTTTT. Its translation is CAWSSTRSGRAGTGELFF.

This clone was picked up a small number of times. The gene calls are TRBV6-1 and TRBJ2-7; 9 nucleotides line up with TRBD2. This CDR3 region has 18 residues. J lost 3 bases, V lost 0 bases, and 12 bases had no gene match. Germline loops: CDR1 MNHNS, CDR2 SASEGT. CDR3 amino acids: CASSEALAGLATVYEQYF. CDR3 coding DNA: TGTGCCAGCAGTGAAGCATTGGCGGGACTAGCCACAGTCTACGAGCAGTACTTC.

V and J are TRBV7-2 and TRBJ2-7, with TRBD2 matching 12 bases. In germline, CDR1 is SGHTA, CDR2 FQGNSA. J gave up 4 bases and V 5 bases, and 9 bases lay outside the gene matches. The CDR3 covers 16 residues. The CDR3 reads CASSPNLAGGIYEQYF. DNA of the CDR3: TGTGCCAGCAGCCCCAATCTAGCGGGAGGGATTTACGAGCAGTACTTC. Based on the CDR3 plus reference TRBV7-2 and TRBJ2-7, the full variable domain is GAGVSQSPSNKVTEKGKDVELRCDPISGHTALYWYRQSLGQGLEFLIYFQGNSAPDKSGLPSDRFSAERTGGSVSTLTIQRTQQEDSAVYLCASSPNLAGGIYEQYFGPGTRLTVT.

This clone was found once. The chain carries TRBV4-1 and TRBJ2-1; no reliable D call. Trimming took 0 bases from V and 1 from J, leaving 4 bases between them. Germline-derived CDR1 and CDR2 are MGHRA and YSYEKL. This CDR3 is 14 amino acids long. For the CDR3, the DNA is TGCGCCAGCAGCCAAGAGGTTTCCTACAATGAGCAGTTCTTC. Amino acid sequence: CASSQEVSYNEQFF.

CDR3: CASSPDPGAGYTF. The CDR3 coding sequence is TGTGCCAGCAGCCCTGACCCCGGTGCTGGCTACACCTTC. The rearrangement links TRBV7-3 to TRBJ1-2; D call uncertain. The CDR3 runs to 13 residues. The ends were cut back, 5 bases at V and 7 bases at J, with 14 bases in the middle. Germline loops: CDR1 SGHTA, CDR2 FQGTGA.

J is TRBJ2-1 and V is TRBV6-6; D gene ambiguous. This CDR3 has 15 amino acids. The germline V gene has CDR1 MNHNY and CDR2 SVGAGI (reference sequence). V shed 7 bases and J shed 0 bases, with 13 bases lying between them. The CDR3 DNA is TGTGCCAGCATCTATAAATCGAGCTCCTACAATGAGCAGTTCTTC. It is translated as CASIYKSSSYNEQFF.

Here the CDR3 DNA reads TGTGCCAGCAGCCCCGGCCGAGGTGAAAACACCGGGGAGCTGTTTTTT. Residues: CASSPGRGENTGELFF. The chain couples TRBV7-9 to TRBJ2-2; D remains unclear. The CDR3 length is 16 residues. The V gene's germline CDR1 is SEHNR and CDR2 FQNEAQ (reference sequence). V was cut by 5 bases and J by 2 bases, with 15 bases left in between.

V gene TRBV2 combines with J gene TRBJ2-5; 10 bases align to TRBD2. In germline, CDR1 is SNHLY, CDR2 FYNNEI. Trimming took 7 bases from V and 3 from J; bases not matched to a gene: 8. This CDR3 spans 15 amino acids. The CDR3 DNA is TGTGCCAGCACTCCACTAGCGGGAAGAAAAGAGACCCAGTACTTC. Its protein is CASTPLAGRKETQYF.

The CDR3, as DNA: TGTGCCAGCAGCCAGCAAGAGACTAGCGTATCCCGGGAGCTGTTTTTT. Its translation is CASSQQETSVSRELFF. The gene calls are TRBV4-2 and TRBJ2-2, with 8 bases matching TRBD2. Germline V gene sequence: CDR1 LGHNA, CDR2 YNFKEQ. J lost 9 bases, V lost 3 bases, and 12 bases had no gene match. The CDR3 runs 16 residues.

The CDR3 is CASSLGISGTEAFF. The DNA of the CDR3 is TGTGCCAGCAGCTTAGGGATAAGCGGTACTGAAGCTTTCTTT. The chain uses TRBV7-3 and TRBJ1-1; D gene ambiguous. The germline CDR1 and CDR2 sequences are SGHTA and FQGTGA. The CDR3 totals 14 residues. Deletions cut 2 bases from V and 5 bases from J, with 12 bases between.

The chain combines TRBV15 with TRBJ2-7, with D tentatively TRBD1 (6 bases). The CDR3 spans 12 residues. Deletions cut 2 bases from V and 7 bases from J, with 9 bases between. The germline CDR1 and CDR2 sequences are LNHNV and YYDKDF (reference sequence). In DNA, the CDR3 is TGTGCCACCAGCAGACAGGGGCGGGAGCAGTACTTC. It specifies CATSRQGREQYF.

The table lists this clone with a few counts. The CDR3 DNA reads TGTGCCAGCAGCCAAGCCGGGACTAGCGGGTACGAGCAGTACTTC. Translating it yields CASSQAGTSGYEQYF. The V gene is TRBV4-2, the J gene TRBJ2-7; 12 bases match TRBD2. The CDR3 runs 15 residues. Germline CDR1 reads LGHNA; CDR2 reads YNFKEQ. Germline trimming cut 1 base from V and 4 bases from J; bases unmatched to any gene: 2.

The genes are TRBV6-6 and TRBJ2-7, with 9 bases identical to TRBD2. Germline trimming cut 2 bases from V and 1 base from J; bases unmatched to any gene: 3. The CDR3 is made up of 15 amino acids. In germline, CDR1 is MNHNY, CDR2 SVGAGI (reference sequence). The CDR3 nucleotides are TGTGCCAGCAGTTACCCCACTAGCGGGTCCTACGAGCAGTACTTC. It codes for CASSYPTSGSYEQYF.

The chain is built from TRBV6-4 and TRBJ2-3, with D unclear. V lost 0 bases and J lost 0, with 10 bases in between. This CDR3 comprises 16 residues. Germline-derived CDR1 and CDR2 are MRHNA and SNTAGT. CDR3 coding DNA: TGTGCCAGCAGTGACTCTACAGCCGCTAGCACAGATACGCAGTATTTT. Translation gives CASSDSTAASTDTQYF.

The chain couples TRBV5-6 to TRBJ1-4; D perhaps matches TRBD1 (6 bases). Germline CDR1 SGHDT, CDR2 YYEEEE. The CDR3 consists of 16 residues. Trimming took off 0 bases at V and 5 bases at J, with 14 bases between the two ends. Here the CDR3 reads CASSLGGRQANEKLFF. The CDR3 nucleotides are TGTGCCAGCAGCTTGGGGGGCCGACAGGCAAATGAAAAACTGTTTTTT.

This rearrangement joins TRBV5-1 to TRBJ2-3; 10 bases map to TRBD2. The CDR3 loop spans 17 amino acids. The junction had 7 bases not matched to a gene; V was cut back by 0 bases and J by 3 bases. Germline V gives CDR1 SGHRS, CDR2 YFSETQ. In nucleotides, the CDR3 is TGCGCCAGCAGCTTGGGGGATAGCGGGAGGCAAACAGATACGCAGTATTTT. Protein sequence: CASSLGDSGRQTDTQYF. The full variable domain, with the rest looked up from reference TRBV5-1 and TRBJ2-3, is KAGVTQTPRYLIKTRGQQVTLSCSPISGHRSVSWYQQTPGQGLQFLFEYFSETQRNKGNFPGRFSGRQFSNSRSEMNVSTLELGDSALYLCASSLGDSGRQTDTQYFGPGTRLTVL.

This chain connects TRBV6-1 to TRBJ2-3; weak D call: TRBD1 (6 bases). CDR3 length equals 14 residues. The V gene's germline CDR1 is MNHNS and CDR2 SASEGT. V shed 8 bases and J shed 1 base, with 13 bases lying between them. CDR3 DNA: TGTGCCAGCGGGGTACAGGGAGGCACAGATACGCAGTATTTT. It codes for CASGVQGGTDTQYF.

CDR3 amino acids: CASSVQGVRDTQYF. The CDR3 DNA reads as TGTGCCAGCAGCGTTCAGGGGGTGCGGGATACGCAGTATTTT. This chain joins TRBV6-1 and TRBJ2-3, with 7 bases lining up with TRBD1. The CDR3 spans 14 residues. CDR1 MNHNS and CDR2 SASEGT come from the germline V gene. The J segment lost 6 bases and the V segment lost 6 bases, leaving 9 bases of the junction unmatched.

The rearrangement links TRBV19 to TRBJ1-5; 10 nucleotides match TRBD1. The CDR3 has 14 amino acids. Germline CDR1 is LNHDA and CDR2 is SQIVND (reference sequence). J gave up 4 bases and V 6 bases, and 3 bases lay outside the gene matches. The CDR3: CASSPGQGNQPQHF. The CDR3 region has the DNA TGTGCCAGTAGCCCGGGACAGGGGAATCAGCCCCAGCATTTT.

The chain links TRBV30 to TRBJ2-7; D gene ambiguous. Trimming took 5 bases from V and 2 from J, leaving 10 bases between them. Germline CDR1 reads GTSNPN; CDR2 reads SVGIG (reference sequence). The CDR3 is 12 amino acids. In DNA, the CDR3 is TGTGCCTGGGGCGGAACGGCCTACGAGCAGTACTTC. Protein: CAWGGTAYEQYF.

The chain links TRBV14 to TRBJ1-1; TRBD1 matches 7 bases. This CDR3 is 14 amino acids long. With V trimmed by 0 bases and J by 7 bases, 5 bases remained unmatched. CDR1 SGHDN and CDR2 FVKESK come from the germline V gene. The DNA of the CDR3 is TGTGCCAGCAGCCAAGACAGGGGGTTCGGTGAAGCTTTCTTT. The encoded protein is CASSQDRGFGEAFF.

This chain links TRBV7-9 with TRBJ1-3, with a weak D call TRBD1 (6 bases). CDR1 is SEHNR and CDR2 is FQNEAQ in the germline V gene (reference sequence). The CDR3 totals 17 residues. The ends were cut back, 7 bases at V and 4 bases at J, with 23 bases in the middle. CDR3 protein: CASNRASTGRGGNTIYF. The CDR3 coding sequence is TGTGCCAGCAACCGCGCTTCCACAGGGAGAGGAGGAAACACCATATATTTT.

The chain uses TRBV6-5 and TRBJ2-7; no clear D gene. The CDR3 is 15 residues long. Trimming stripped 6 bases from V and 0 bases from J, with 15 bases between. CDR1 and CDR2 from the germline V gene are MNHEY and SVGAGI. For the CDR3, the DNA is TGTGCCAGCAGGCCGGATGTGGGAAACTCCTACGAGCAGTACTTC. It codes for CASRPDVGNSYEQYF.